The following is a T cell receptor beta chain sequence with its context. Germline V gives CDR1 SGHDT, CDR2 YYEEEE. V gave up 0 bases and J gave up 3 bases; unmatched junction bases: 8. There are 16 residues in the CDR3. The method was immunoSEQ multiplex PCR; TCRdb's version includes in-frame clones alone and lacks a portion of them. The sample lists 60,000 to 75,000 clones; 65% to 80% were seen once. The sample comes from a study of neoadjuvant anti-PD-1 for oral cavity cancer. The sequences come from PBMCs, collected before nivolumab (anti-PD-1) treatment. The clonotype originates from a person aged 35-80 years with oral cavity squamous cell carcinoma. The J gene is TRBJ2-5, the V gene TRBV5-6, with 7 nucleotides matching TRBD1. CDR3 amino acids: CASSLGTGQREETQYF. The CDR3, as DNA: TGTGCCAGCAGCTTGGGAACGGGACAGAGGGAAGAGACCCAGTACTTC.